This T cell receptor (beta chain) was captured in a study of CD8 T cells in ankylosing spondylitis. Making use of molecular barcodes, quantitative 5'-RACE generated TCR beta libraries. One entry per CDR3 protein, called by TCRdb with MiXCR from the 5' RACE reads. The repertoire holds about 160,000 distinct CDR3 sequences, around 18% seen once, with roughly 8% in the top ten. V was clipped by 7 bases and J by 3 bases, with 10 bases between them. This CDR3 is 13 amino acids long. Per the germline V gene, CDR1 is MDHEN and CDR2 is SYDVKM. A word on this clonotype: Its antigen is unidentified.

Study conclusions and caveats: Peripheral blood held disease-linked clones only at relatively low frequency, and these were CD8+.

The sequence derives from a male donor with ankylosing spondylitis or in good health (not recorded which). Sequencing was done on a sample of blood, either unsorted or a sorted T cell fraction (not recorded which). The rearrangement joins TRBV28 to TRBJ2-1, with a weak D call TRBD1 (5 bases). CDR3 loop: CASTLDSYNEQFF. The CDR3 nucleotides are TGTGCCAGCACCCTAGACAGCTACAATGAGCAGTTCTTC.